This T cell receptor (beta chain) was recovered during a study of early T cells in non-severe SARS-CoV-2 infection. Across the whole study: Chains were not paired, and sequencing was done on bulk RNA from unsorted whole blood.

The CDR3 sequence is 14 residues long. Losses at the gene ends were 1 base for V and 10 bases for J; bases not matched to a gene: 6. Germline V gene sequence: CDR1 SGHTA, CDR2 FQGNSA. This clonotype showed up just a few times. Each cDNA molecule carried a unique molecular identifier. TCRdb re-called the 5' RACE reads through MiXCR, storing one row per CDR3 protein. The sample has approximately 40,000 distinct CDR3 sequences, about a tenth seen once. Sequenced material: whole blood. The clonotype comes from an adult who was a healthcare worker with PCR-confirmed SARS-CoV-2 infection or an uninfected control (not recorded which). J is TRBJ1-1 and V is TRBV7-2; 10 bases match TRBD1. CDR3 in amino acids: CASSLGGQGTGAFF. CDR3 nucleotides: TGTGCCAGCAGCTTAGGGGGACAGGGGACGGGAGCTTTCTTT. Combining the CDR3 with reference TRBV7-2 and TRBJ1-1 gives the whole variable domain GAGVSQSPSNKVTEKGKDVELRCDPISGHTALYWYRQSLGQGLEFLIYFQGNSAPDKSGLPSDRFSAERTGGSVSTLTIQRTQQEDSAVYLCASSLGGQGTGAFFGQGTRLTVV.